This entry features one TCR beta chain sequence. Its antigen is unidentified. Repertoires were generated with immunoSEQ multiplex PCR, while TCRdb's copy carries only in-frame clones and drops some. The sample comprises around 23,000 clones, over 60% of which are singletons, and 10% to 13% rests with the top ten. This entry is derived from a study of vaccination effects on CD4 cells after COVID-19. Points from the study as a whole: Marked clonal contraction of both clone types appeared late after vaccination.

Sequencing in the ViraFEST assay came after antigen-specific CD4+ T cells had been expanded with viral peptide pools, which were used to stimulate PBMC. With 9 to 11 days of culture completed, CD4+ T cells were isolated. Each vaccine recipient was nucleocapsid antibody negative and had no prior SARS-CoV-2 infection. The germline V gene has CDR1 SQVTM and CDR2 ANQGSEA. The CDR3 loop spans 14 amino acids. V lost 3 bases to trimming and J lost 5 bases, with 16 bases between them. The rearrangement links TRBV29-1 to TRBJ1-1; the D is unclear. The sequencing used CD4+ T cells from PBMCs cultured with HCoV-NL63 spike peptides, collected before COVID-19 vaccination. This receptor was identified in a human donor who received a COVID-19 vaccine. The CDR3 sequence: CSVDGNLGVTEAFF. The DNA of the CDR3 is TGCAGCGTTGACGGAAATTTGGGTGTGACTGAAGCTTTCTTT.